This T cell receptor beta chain emerged from a study of Ad26.COV2.S vaccination and SARS-CoV-2 variants. In the study overall: Once, or twice with 56 days between doses, Ad26.COV2.S was given intramuscularly.

TCRdb keeps only in-frame clones here, not all; method: immunoSEQ multiplex PCR. The sample records hundreds of thousands of clones, approximately 81% being singletons. This clone was observed a few times. The treatment denotes: 15 to 20 received Ad26.COV2.S at low or high dose, single or two shots; 5 received placebo; per-sample allocation not given. Material that was analyzed had been drawn on day 63 after the first vaccine or placebo injection. The specimen was peripheral blood, collected in a trial of Ad26.COV2.S vaccine versus placebo. The sequence was collected from a person between 18 and 65 years old who received the Ad26.COV2.S COVID-19 vaccine or a placebo.

CDR3 nucleotide sequence: TGTGCCAGCAGCTCCCCCGGGACAGGGGGCCTTGGCTACACCTTC. This gives the protein CASSSPGTGGLGYTF. V and J are TRBV5-6 and TRBJ1-2; TRBD1 matches at 12 bases. There are 15 residues in the CDR3. From germline, CDR1 is SGHDT and CDR2 YYEEEE. J gave up 7 bases and V 3 bases, and 7 bases lay outside the gene matches.